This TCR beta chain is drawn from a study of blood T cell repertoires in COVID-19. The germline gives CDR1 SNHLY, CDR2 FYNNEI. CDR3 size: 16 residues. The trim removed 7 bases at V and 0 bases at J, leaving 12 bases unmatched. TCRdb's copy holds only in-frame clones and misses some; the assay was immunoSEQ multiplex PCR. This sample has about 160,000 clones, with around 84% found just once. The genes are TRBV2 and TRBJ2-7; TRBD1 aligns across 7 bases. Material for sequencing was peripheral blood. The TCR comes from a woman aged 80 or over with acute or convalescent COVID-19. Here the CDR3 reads CASNRGSGQSSYEQYF. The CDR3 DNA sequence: TGTGCCAGCAACCGCGGGTCGGGACAGAGCTCCTACGAGCAGTACTTC. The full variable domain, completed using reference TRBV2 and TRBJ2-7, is EPEVTQTPSHQVTQMGQEVILRCVPISNHLYFYWYRQILGQKVEFLVSFYNNEISEKSEIFDDQFSVERPDGSNFTLKIRSTKLEDSAMYFCASNRGSGQSSYEQYFGPGTRLTVT.